These 22 T cell receptor beta chains originate from one sample sequenced in a study of blood T cell repertoires in COVID-19. Sequencing used immunoSEQ multiplex PCR; TCRdb keeps in-frame clones, though not all of them. This sample has around 400,000 clones, with 88% found just once. What was sequenced was PBMCs or T cells enriched from blood (not recorded which). Source of these receptors: a woman in her late teens or twenties who had been exposed to COVID-19.

V is TRBV18 and J is TRBJ2-7; 12 positions agree with TRBD2. Germline assignment: CDR1 KGHSH and CDR2 LQKENI. Trimming removed 6 bases from V and 4 bases from J; junction bases left unmatched: 7. This CDR3 region has 15 residues. CDR3 sequence: CASSPSGGARYEQYF. CDR3 bases: TGTGCCAGCTCCCCTAGCGGGGGGGCCCGGTACGAGCAGTACTTC.

This clone was recorded only once. J is TRBJ2-7 and V is TRBV4-3, with D possibly TRBD2 on 7 matching bases. Germline V gene sequence: CDR1 LGHNA, CDR2 YSLEER. The CDR3 contains 15 residues. The germline V and J ends were trimmed by 1 base and 5 bases, with 15 bases remaining between them. The CDR3 DNA reads TGCGCCAGCAGCCAAGTCGCGGGGGCACTCCACGAGCAGTACTTC. Translated, it gives CASSQVAGALHEQYF.

This chain links TRBV28 with TRBJ2-7, with TRBD1 as a possible D gene (5 bases). Germline values: CDR1 MDHEN, CDR2 SYDVKM. V lost 6 bases, J lost 3 bases, and 6 bases lay in between. The CDR3 sequence is 11 residues long. DNA of the CDR3: TGTGCCAGCAGGGACATCTACGAGCAGTACTTC. Its translation is CASRDIYEQYF.

The chain links TRBV24-1 to TRBJ2-1; 9 nucleotides align to TRBD1. The CDR3 has 15 amino acids. CDR1 is KGHDR and CDR2 is SFDVKD in the germline V gene. The junction had 14 bases not matched to a gene; V was cut back by 3 bases and J by 15 bases. CDR3 DNA: TGTGCCACCAGTGATCCTGGGACAGGGTCAGTTTTCTGGTTCTTC. Its translation is CATSDPGTGSVFWFF.

The chain joins TRBV7-2 to TRBJ2-3; D ambiguous. CDR1 is SGHTA and CDR2 is FQGNSA in the germline V gene. CDR3 size: 14 residues. V shed 3 bases and J shed 2 bases, with 9 bases lying between them. DNA for the CDR3: TGTGCCAGCAGCTTTGGCCCTCTCACAGATACGCAGTATTTT. It yields the protein CASSFGPLTDTQYF.

The chain combines TRBV5-1 with TRBJ2-3, with D possibly matching TRBD1 (6 bases). CDR3 length: 15 amino acids. V lost 5 bases to trimming and J lost 2 bases, with 15 bases between them. Germline loops: CDR1 SGHRS, CDR2 YFSETQ. The CDR3 loop reads CASRSTGSNTDTQYF. Written as DNA, the CDR3 is TGCGCCAGCAGGTCGACAGGTAGCAACACAGATACGCAGTATTTT.

V is TRBV27 and J is TRBJ1-2, with D tentatively TRBD1 (6 bases). The CDR3 is 14 residues long. The germline V gene encodes CDR1 MNHEY and CDR2 SMNVEV (reference sequence). The ends were cut back, 8 bases at V and 5 bases at J, with 18 bases in the middle. The CDR3 DNA sequence: TGTGCCAGCCGTGCCAGGGGCCGGACTTATGGCTACACCTTC. Translated, it gives CASRARGRTYGYTF.

This rearrangement joins TRBV28 to TRBJ2-7; the D gene is possibly TRBD2 (6 bases). Trimming removed 3 bases at V and 2 bases at J, with 17 bases between. The CDR3 is 16 amino acids. Looked up from germline, CDR1 is MDHEN and CDR2 is SYDVKM. The CDR3 sequence: CASSFMTSTSTYEQYF. In DNA, the CDR3 is TGTGCCAGCAGTTTTATGACTAGTACCTCCACCTACGAGCAGTACTTC.

The chain couples TRBV2 to TRBJ2-1, with 14 bases matching TRBD2. CDR1 and CDR2 (germline): SNHLY, FYNNEI. The V gene end was trimmed by 6 bases and the J gene end by 3 bases; junction bases not matched to a gene: 1. The CDR3 loop spans 15 amino acids. Here the CDR3 reads CASRGLAGVYNEQFF. CDR3 DNA: TGTGCCAGCAGGGGACTAGCGGGGGTCTACAATGAGCAGTTCTTC.

The chain recombines TRBV2 with TRBJ1-5; D not certain. This CDR3 has 17 amino acids. Trimming removed 5 bases from V and 0 bases from J, with 17 bases in between. Per germline, CDR1 SNHLY and CDR2 FYNNEI. DNA of the CDR3: TGTGCCAGCAGTACCGGGATCCATATCGATAGCAATCAGCCCCAGCATTTT. Encoded protein: CASSTGIHIDSNQPQHF.

The CDR3 bases are TGTGCCAGCAGCCACCACTCTGGAAACACCATATATTTT. Translating it yields CASSHHSGNTIYF. The chain uses TRBV3-1 (or the pseudogene TRBV3-2) and TRBJ1-3, with D unresolved. The CDR3 has 13 amino acids. CDR1 and CDR2 (germline): LGHDT, YNNKEL (reference sequence). V was shortened by 3 bases and J by 0 bases, with 3 bases between the two germline ends.

V usage is TRBV28 and J usage is TRBJ2-1; 7 nucleotides match TRBD2. Germline values: CDR1 MDHEN, CDR2 SYDVKM. The CDR3 spans 15 residues. V lost 6 bases to trimming and J lost 5 bases; unmatched junction nucleotides: 10. The CDR3: CASRIAGEANNEQFF. CDR3 coding DNA: TGTGCCAGCAGAATCGCGGGAGAGGCTAACAATGAGCAGTTCTTC.

This rearrangement joins TRBV10-2 to TRBJ1-6, with D perhaps matching TRBD1 (6 bases). The germline CDR1 and CDR2 sequences are WSHSY and SAAADI. V gave up 6 bases and J gave up 7 bases, with 13 bases separating them. This CDR3 is 14 amino acids long. In nucleotides, the CDR3 is TGCGCCAGCAGGGCGGACAGTGTAAATTCACCCCTCCACTTT. Amino acids: CASRADSVNSPLHF.

CDR3 DNA sequence: TGTGCCATCAGTGGCTATAGCAATCAGCCCCAGCATTTT. It specifies CAISGYSNQPQHF. The V gene is TRBV10-3, the J gene TRBJ1-5; no reliable D call. The germline CDR1 and CDR2 sequences are ENHRY and SYGVKD. Trimming left V 4 bases short and J 0 bases short, with 4 bases between. This CDR3 spans 13 amino acids.

This clone was counted only a few times. The chain employs TRBV18 and TRBJ2-3; tentative D call: TRBD1 (5 bases). Germline V gives CDR1 KGHSH, CDR2 LQKENI. V shed 3 bases and J shed 0 bases, with 25 bases lying between them. The CDR3 has 20 amino acids. CDR3 sequence: CASSPYPSRVLAGSTDTQYF. The CDR3 DNA reads TGTGCCAGCTCACCTTACCCGTCCAGGGTTCTCGCTGGTAGCACAGATACGCAGTATTTT.

The V call is TRBV15, the J call TRBJ2-3, with TRBD2 identical over 10 bases. The junction had 5 bases not matched to a gene; V was cut back by 1 base and J by 4 bases. The CDR3 loop spans 16 amino acids. The V gene's germline CDR1 is LNHNV and CDR2 YYDKDF (reference sequence). In nucleotides, the CDR3 is TGTGCCACCAGCAGAGGATCTAGCGGGAGATCAGATACGCAGTATTTT. Its translation is CATSRGSSGRSDTQYF.

The chain employs TRBV5-1 and TRBJ2-3; TRBD2 matches at 10 bases. Germline CDR1 is SGHRS and CDR2 is YFSETQ. CDR3 size: 23 residues. V dropped 3 bases and J dropped 0; count of bases not matched to a gene: 25. CDR3 DNA: TGCGCCAGCAGCTATAGTATTCGGGGACTAGCGCACGAATCCAAAATTAGCACAGATACGCAGTATTTT. Translating it yields CASSYSIRGLAHESKISTDTQYF.

This chain connects TRBV7-2 to TRBJ1-2; 9 nucleotides agree with TRBD1. The CDR3 has 15 amino acids. Per the germline V gene, CDR1 is SGHTA and CDR2 is FQGNSA. The V and J ends lost 5 bases and 13 bases, in that order; junction bases with no gene match: 17. The CDR3 DNA reads TGTGCCAGCAGCCGCTCATTTGGGGGGACAGGGAACTGCACCTTC. This codes for CASSRSFGGTGNCTF.

The chain's CDR3 is CASSYRQGPYNEQFF. The CDR3 DNA is TGTGCCAGCAGTTACCGACAGGGCCCATACAATGAGCAGTTCTTC. This chain joins TRBV6-5 and TRBJ2-1, with 7 bases lining up with TRBD1. The CDR3 sequence is 15 residues long. V shed 2 bases, J shed 4 bases, and the junction held 5 bases outside the gene matches. Germline loops: CDR1 MNHEY, CDR2 SVGAGI.

J is TRBJ1-3 and V is TRBV6-1, with a tentative D call TRBD1 (5 bases). Germline lookup yields CDR1 MNHNS and CDR2 SASEGT. Between the trimmed V and J ends, which lost 0 bases and 0 bases, there was a span of 21 bases. The CDR3 length is 20 residues. The CDR3 loop reads CASSEARGKAGWDSGNTIYF. The CDR3 bases are TGTGCCAGCAGTGAAGCGCGGGGGAAGGCAGGATGGGACTCTGGAAACACCATATATTTT.

In nucleotides, the CDR3 is TGTGCCAGCAGCGGCACAGGGTCCGCTTCACCCCTCCACTTT. Translating gives CASSGTGSASPLHF. The genes are TRBV5-6 and TRBJ1-6, with a possible D match to TRBD1 (6 bases). Between the trimmed V and J ends, which lost 4 bases and 9 bases, there was a span of 14 bases. The V gene's germline CDR1 is SGHDT and CDR2 YYEEEE. The CDR3 consists of 14 residues.

The CDR3 here is CASERGSLSNQPQHF. In DNA, the CDR3 is TGTGCCAGCGAAAGGGGCAGCCTTAGCAATCAGCCCCAGCATTTT. The chain has TRBV6-5 and TRBJ1-5; tentatively, D is TRBD1 (5 bases). The CDR3 covers 15 residues. The ends were cut back, 8 bases at V and 0 bases at J, with 14 bases in the middle. CDR1 MNHEY and CDR2 SVGAGI come from the germline V gene.